Listed below are T cell receptor beta chains from one sample, sequenced in a study of T cells expressing NK-cell markers. Reprocessing the 5' RACE reads, TCRdb reports a single entry for every CDR3 protein and omits DNA. The specimen's table records about 8,000 distinct CDR3 sequences. Sequenced: blood T cells: a sorted CD56 or NKG2C T cell subset, CD4+ or CD8+ T cells, or bulk PBMC T cells (not recorded which). These receptors were obtained from a man in his late teens or twenties in good health. Both conserved end residues are part of each CDR3. Each record gives: CDR3 protein, V gene, J gene, clone size. For some rows the clone size is stated as once, few or many, or as a class when expanded; others skip it.

CDR3aa: CASSRISYEQYF
v_gene: TRBV3-1
j_gene: TRBJ2-7
abundance: NA

CDR3aa: CAPQRLGGYTF
v_gene: TRBV2
j_gene: TRBJ1-2
abundance: NA

CDR3aa: CASSLYRTTDTQYF
v_gene: TRBV12-3/TRBV12-4
j_gene: TRBJ2-3
abundance: medium-sized

CDR3aa: CASSSREGVNEQFF
v_gene: TRBV4-1
j_gene: TRBJ2-1
abundance: medium-sized

CDR3aa: CASTGALPETQYF
v_gene: TRBV5-1
j_gene: TRBJ2-5
abundance: medium-sized

CDR3aa: CASSWGVNEQFF
v_gene: TRBV2
j_gene: TRBJ2-1
abundance: NA

CDR3aa: CATRAGGAYNEQFF
v_gene: TRBV24-1
j_gene: TRBJ2-1
abundance: NA

CDR3aa: CASSLWGWQPQHF
v_gene: TRBV12-3/TRBV12-4
j_gene: TRBJ1-5
abundance: NA

CDR3aa: CATSGRTVSNTGELFF
v_gene: TRBV15
j_gene: TRBJ2-2
abundance: NA

CDR3aa: CASSFRGVRNQPQHF
v_gene: TRBV5-6
j_gene: TRBJ1-5
abundance: NA

CDR3aa: CASSYSGTDSPEYF
v_gene: TRBV6-5
j_gene: TRBJ2-7
abundance: NA

CDR3aa: CASSPGEDYNEQFF
v_gene: TRBV18
j_gene: TRBJ2-1
abundance: NA

CDR3aa: CASNEAGGVDTQYF
v_gene: TRBV5-1
j_gene: TRBJ2-3
abundance: medium-sized

CDR3aa: CASSRTTGSLWNEQFF
v_gene: TRBV5-5
j_gene: TRBJ2-1
abundance: NA

CDR3aa: CASSPGQGTTGELFF
v_gene: TRBV3-1
j_gene: TRBJ2-2
abundance: NA

CDR3aa: CASSDRGLTGAKNIQYF
v_gene: TRBV2
j_gene: TRBJ2-4
abundance: medium-sized

CDR3aa: CASSQDRGGTYEQYF
v_gene: TRBV3-1
j_gene: TRBJ2-7
abundance: NA

CDR3aa: CASSPDRTNTEAFF
v_gene: TRBV7-2
j_gene: TRBJ1-1
abundance: medium-sized

CDR3aa: CASSRLAENIQYF
v_gene: TRBV12-1
j_gene: TRBJ2-4
abundance: medium-sized

CDR3aa: CASSRILGEQYF
v_gene: TRBV6-5
j_gene: TRBJ2-7
abundance: NA

CDR3aa: CASGMGIGGYTF
v_gene: TRBV6-2/TRBV6-3
j_gene: TRBJ1-2
abundance: NA

CDR3aa: CASSAGLSDEQFF
v_gene: TRBV5-5
j_gene: TRBJ2-1
abundance: medium-sized

CDR3aa: CASSLGANTGELFF
v_gene: TRBV5-1
j_gene: TRBJ2-2
abundance: medium-sized

CDR3aa: CASSLTSNPYNEQFF
v_gene: TRBV5-1
j_gene: TRBJ2-1
abundance: NA

CDR3aa: CASSYLYEQYF
v_gene: TRBV6-2/TRBV6-3
j_gene: TRBJ2-7
abundance: medium-sized

CDR3aa: CASSARTSGQETQYF
v_gene: TRBV10-2
j_gene: TRBJ2-5
abundance: NA

CDR3aa: CASTLADRRGQPQHF
v_gene: TRBV2
j_gene: TRBJ1-5
abundance: NA

CDR3aa: CSARAGTTVSSTDTQYF
v_gene: TRBV20-1
j_gene: TRBJ2-3
abundance: medium-sized

CDR3aa: CASSPGGRGYAEAFF
v_gene: TRBV5-4
j_gene: TRBJ1-1
abundance: NA

CDR3aa: CASSSTGTQETQYF
v_gene: TRBV5-4
j_gene: TRBJ2-5
abundance: NA

CDR3aa: CASSIRTSADNEQFF
v_gene: TRBV10-2
j_gene: TRBJ2-1
abundance: medium-sized

CDR3aa: CASSLPDRGPQPQHF
v_gene: TRBV4-1
j_gene: TRBJ1-5
abundance: medium-sized

CDR3aa: CSVDGTSGLTDTQYF
v_gene: TRBV29-1
j_gene: TRBJ2-3
abundance: medium-sized

CDR3aa: CASSQDLARGSYEQYF
v_gene: TRBV4-3
j_gene: TRBJ2-7
abundance: medium-sized

CDR3aa: CASSLSRTPQHF
v_gene: TRBV28
j_gene: TRBJ1-5
abundance: NA

CDR3aa: CASSLLAAAYNEQFF
v_gene: TRBV28
j_gene: TRBJ2-1
abundance: NA

CDR3aa: CASRDDYNSPLHF
v_gene: TRBV6-1
j_gene: TRBJ1-6
abundance: medium-sized

CDR3aa: CASSYSRVYDNEQFF
v_gene: TRBV6-5
j_gene: TRBJ2-1
abundance: NA

CDR3aa: CSARVGGNEKLFF
v_gene: TRBV20-1
j_gene: TRBJ1-4
abundance: medium-sized

CDR3aa: CASSPRDRVDGYTF
v_gene: TRBV3-1
j_gene: TRBJ1-2
abundance: NA

CDR3aa: CSARGTSGRGDEQFF
v_gene: TRBV20-1
j_gene: TRBJ2-1
abundance: medium-sized

CDR3aa: CSVDLLRDSESILAYGYTF
v_gene: TRBV29-1
j_gene: TRBJ1-2
abundance: NA

CDR3aa: CASSMLSSADTQYF
v_gene: TRBV12-3/TRBV12-4
j_gene: TRBJ2-3
abundance: NA

CDR3aa: CASSLGDIVNPGRDQEAQYF
v_gene: TRBV28
j_gene: TRBJ2-5
abundance: medium-sized

CDR3aa: CSAQGGGGQPQHF
v_gene: TRBV29-1
j_gene: TRBJ1-5
abundance: NA

CDR3aa: CASGLGLAEDTDTQYF
v_gene: TRBV12-5
j_gene: TRBJ2-3
abundance: NA